This T cell receptor beta chain is from a study of blood T cell repertoires in COVID-19. The V gene lost 4 bases and the J gene lost 5 bases, with 14 bases spanning the gap. This CDR3 has 15 amino acids. CDR1 is SGHVS and CDR2 is FNYEAQ in the germline V gene. Clones were sequenced by immunoSEQ multiplex PCR, and TCRdb holds only the in-frame ones, with some missing. The table lists 150,000 to 200,000 clones, approximately 87% of them singletons. Sequenced: peripheral blood. This chain uses TRBV7-6 with TRBJ1-4; D perhaps matches TRBD1 (5 bases). This TCR came from a woman in her 70s with COVID-19, enrolled during active disease. CDR3 sequence: CASSSSATENEKLFF. CDR3 DNA: TGTGCCAGCAGCTCCTCCGCGACAGAGAATGAAAAACTGTTTTTT.